This is a list of T cell receptor beta chains from one sample in a study of control samples from healthy donors and cancer patients. Some clones are missing from TCRdb's copy, which holds only in-frame ones; the method was immunoSEQ multiplex PCR. The sample holds 150,000 to 200,000 clones, just over 85% seen once. The sequenced sample consisted of blood. The receptors were sampled from a woman in her 30s in good health. Each CDR3 is given with its conserved first and last residue. D genes are given only for firm matches. Clone size, where shown, is once, few, many, or a class for clones that have expanded.

d_call	v_call	j_call	clone_size	cdr3_nt	cdr3_aa
.	TRBV4-1	TRBJ2-5	.	TGCGCCAGCAGCCAACCTCACGGTGAAGAGACCCAGTACTTC	CASSQPHGEETQYF
TRBD1	TRBV6-5	TRBJ1-2	.	TGTGCCAGCAGTACTGACAGGGTTAATGGCTACACCTTC	CASSTDRVNGYTF
TRBD1	TRBV7-2	TRBJ2-4	few	TGTGCCAGCAGCCCATCACAGGGGAGTCTCATTCAGTACTTC	CASSPSQGSLIQYF
.	TRBV5-5	TRBJ2-1	.	TGTGCCAGCAGCTTTAGGGGTGGGGGAGCCGGCGTGTACAATGAGCAGTTCTTC	CASSFRGGGAGVYNEQFF
TRBD1	TRBV19	TRBJ2-6	.	TGTGCCAGTAGTCTCATTTTACGGGACAGCTCTGGGGCCAACGTCCTGACTTTC	CASSLILRDSSGANVLTF
.	TRBV3-1/TRBV3-2	TRBJ1-6	.	TGTGCCAGCAGCCAAGTCAGGGCCCAATCACCCCTCCACTTT	CASSQVRAQSPLHF
.	TRBV14	TRBJ1-6	.	TGTGCCAGCAGCCAAGATGGGGCTGGGTCACCCCTCCACTTT	CASSQDGAGSPLHF
.	TRBV7-9	TRBJ2-7	.	TGTGCCAGCAGCCCAAGTTTATCCTACGAGCAGTACTTC	CASSPSLSYEQYF
TRBD2	TRBV9	TRBJ2-1	.	TGTGCCAGCAGCGGCCCTAGCGGTTTACTCAATGAGCAGTTCTTC	CASSGPSGLLNEQFF
.	TRBV5-5	TRBJ2-2	.	TGTGCCAGCAGCTTGGACAGCGCGAACACCGGGGAGCTGTTTTTT	CASSLDSANTGELFF
.	TRBV6-5	TRBJ2-1	.	TGTGCCAGCAGTCTGCGGTTCTCCTACAATGAGCAGTTCTTC	CASSLRFSYNEQFF
.	TRBV29-1	TRBJ2-1	.	TGCAGCGTTGAAAGGGGGCGGGGCGGGAATGAGCAGTTCTTC	CSVERGRGGNEQFF
TRBD1	TRBV28	TRBJ2-7	few	TGTGCCAGCATCAAAGGGACAGGGTACTACGAGCAGTACTTC	CASIKGTGYYEQYF
.	TRBV27	TRBJ2-1	.	TGTGCCAGCAGGCCTGCACAGGGCAATGAGCAGTTCTTC	CASRPAQGNEQFF
.	TRBV19	TRBJ1-2	.	TGTGCCAGTAGTATCCCTTTGGGCCTCTATGGCTACACCTTC	CASSIPLGLYGYTF
.	TRBV10-3	TRBJ2-6	.	TGTGCCATCAGTTCGAACCAGCGGGCCAACGTCCTGACTTTC	CAISSNQRANVLTF
.	TRBV5-5	TRBJ2-2	few	TGTGCCAGCACTCACTTGGCAGGCGTACAACACACCGGGGAGCTGTTTTTT	CASTHLAGVQHTGELFF
.	TRBV4-1	TRBJ1-1	once	TGCGCCAGCAGCCAAGCTTTGTCAGGGTTTGAAGCTTTCTTT	CASSQALSGFEAFF
.	TRBV6-5	TRBJ1-2	large	TGTGCCAGCAGTACACACCCGTCAGCCGGATATGGCTACACCTTC	CASSTHPSAGYGYTF
TRBD1	TRBV29-1	TRBJ1-1	.	TGCAGCGCCACGGGGACAGTCAACACTGAAGCTTTCTTT	CSATGTVNTEAFF
.	TRBV7-9	TRBJ2-5	.	TGTGCCAGCAGCACGGGACTGTCGGAGCAAGAGACCCAGTACTTC	CASSTGLSEQETQYF
.	TRBV5-4	TRBJ2-5	.	TGTGCCAGCAGCCCGTCGGGGCAGCAAGAGACCCAGTACTTC	CASSPSGQQETQYF
.	TRBV7-2	TRBJ2-7	.	TGTGCCAGCAGCAACTACTACGAGCAGTACTTC	CASSNYYEQYF
.	TRBV12-3/TRBV12-4	TRBJ2-1	.	TGTGCCAGCAGTTTTGAAGTGGGTGAGCAGTTCTTC	CASSFEVGEQFF
TRBD2	TRBV5-1	TRBJ2-5	.	TGCGCCAGCAGCCCGGGACTAGCGGGAGGCCAAGAGACCCAGTACTTC	CASSPGLAGGQETQYF
.	TRBV10-3	TRBJ1-1	.	TGTGCCGTCGCCCGGGGGGCAGACACTGAAGCTTTCTTT	CAVARGADTEAFF
.	TRBV6-1	TRBJ2-2	.	TGTGCCAGCAGTGAAACTGGGGAGCTGTTTTTT	CASSETGELFF
.	TRBV2	TRBJ2-2	once	TGTGCCAGCCAGAGGCCCAGTAGCACCGGGGAGCTGTTTTTT	CASQRPSSTGELFF
.	TRBV5-1	TRBJ2-1	.	TGCGCCAGCAGCCCTGGCGGATCCTACAATGAGCAGTTCTTC	CASSPGGSYNEQFF
.	TRBV11-1	TRBJ2-3	once	TGTGCCAGCAGCTTAGGGGTACAACACCACACAGATACGCAGTATTTT	CASSLGVQHHTDTQYF
.	TRBV5-4	TRBJ1-2	.	TGTGCCAGCAGTCCCCCCCAGGGGACTTCTAACTATGGCTACACCTTC	CASSPPQGTSNYGYTF
TRBD1	TRBV9	TRBJ2-6	.	TGTGCCAGCAGCTTCCTGTCCCGGGACAGGGCCGGGGCCAACGTCCTGACTTTC	CASSFLSRDRAGANVLTF
.	TRBV29-1	TRBJ2-5	.	TGCAGCGCCGACAGGAGAGGGGAGACCCAGTACTTC	CSADRRGETQYF
TRBD1	TRBV10-3	TRBJ1-2	.	TGTGCCTCCCAGACAGGGGGCAACTATGGCTACACCTTC	CASQTGGNYGYTF
TRBD2	TRBV11-3	TRBJ2-7	.	TGTGCCAGCAGCCCGCGACTAGCGGGAGGGAAGGACGAGCAGTACTTC	CASSPRLAGGKDEQYF
.	TRBV23-1	TRBJ1-2	.	TGCGCCAGCCGGTTCCGAGGTGGCTATGGCTACACCTTC	CASRFRGGYGYTF
.	TRBV30	TRBJ1-3	.	TGTGCCTGGGGGACATTAGGAAACACCATATATTTT	CAWGTLGNTIYF
.	TRBV6-1	TRBJ2-1	once	TGTGCCAGCAGTGTTATATATATCGCCAGCTCCTACAATGAGCAGTTCTTC	CASSVIYIASSYNEQFF